This T cell receptor beta chain is drawn from a study of blood T cell repertoires in COVID-19. Assay used: immunoSEQ multiplex PCR; TCRdb lists only in-frame clones, some missing. There are 150,000 to 200,000 clones in the sample; over 80% occur only once, and roughly 1.5% lies in the top ten. The V and J ends lost 0 bases and 3 bases respectively, with 13 bases between them. Germline CDR1 and CDR2: SGHRS and YFSETQ. The CDR3 is made up of 16 amino acids. The chain has TRBV5-1 and TRBJ1-3; the D gene is possibly TRBD1 (5 bases). This sequence was found in a woman aged 45-59 years with acute or convalescent COVID-19. Specimen: peripheral blood. CDR3 DNA sequence: TGCGCCAGCAGCTTGGAAGCGTCAGGGAATGGAAACACCATATATTTT. The encoded protein is CASSLEASGNGNTIYF.